This T cell receptor (beta chain) was identified in a study of radiation and T cells in renal cell carcinoma. TCRdb's table, derived via immunoSEQ multiplex PCR, lists solely in-frame clones and lacks some. Of 150,000 to 200,000 clones in the sample, 88% are singletons; the top ten hold approximately 10%. As for time point: blood 4 weeks post-SBRT, at nephrectomy. As for treatment: 15 Gy SBRT to primary tumor, nephrectomy 4 weeks later. Nephrectomy followed 15 Gy stereotactic body radiation by 4 weeks. The sample here was blood, taken from a patient whose treatment included radiotherapy and nephrectomy. The sequence came from a woman in her 50s with renal cell carcinoma.

As DNA, the CDR3 is TGTGCCAGTAGAGGCCAGACAGGGAGTCCTGAAGCTTTCTTT. Its protein product is CASRGQTGSPEAFF. The chain is built from TRBV19 and TRBJ1-1; TRBD1 aligns across 7 bases. There are 14 residues in the CDR3. The J segment lost 6 bases and the V segment lost 6 bases, leaving 10 bases of the junction unmatched. CDR1 and CDR2 (germline): LNHDA, SQIVND (reference sequence).